This T cell receptor beta chain stems from a study of blood T cell repertoires in COVID-19. On this clone itself: The junction departs from germline at one end; a sequencing error may be responsible.

The CDR3 covers 11 residues. Germline CDR1 SGHRS, CDR2 YFSETQ. TCRdb's copy holds only in-frame clones and misses some; the assay was immunoSEQ multiplex PCR. The sample yields some 220,000 clones, roughly 84% seen once. The sample was peripheral blood. The source of this sequence is a man over 45 with active or convalescent COVID-19. The chain joins TRBV5-1 to TRBJ2-2, with D tentatively TRBD2 (6 bases). CDR3 nucleotides: TGCGCCAGCAGCGGTCGGAGGGAACTGTTTTTT. As protein: CASSGRRELFF.